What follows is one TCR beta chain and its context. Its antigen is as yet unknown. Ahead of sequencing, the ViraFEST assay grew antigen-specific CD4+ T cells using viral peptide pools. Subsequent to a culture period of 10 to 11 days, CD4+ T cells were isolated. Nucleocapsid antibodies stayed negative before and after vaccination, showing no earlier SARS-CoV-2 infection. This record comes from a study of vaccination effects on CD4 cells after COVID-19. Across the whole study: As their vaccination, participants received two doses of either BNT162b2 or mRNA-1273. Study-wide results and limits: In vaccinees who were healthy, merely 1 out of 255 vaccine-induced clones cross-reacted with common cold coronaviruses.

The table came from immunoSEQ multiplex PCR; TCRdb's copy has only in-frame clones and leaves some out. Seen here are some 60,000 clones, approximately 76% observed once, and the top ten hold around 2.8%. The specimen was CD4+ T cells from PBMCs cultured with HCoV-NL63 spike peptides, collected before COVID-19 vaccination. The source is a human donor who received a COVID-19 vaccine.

The CDR3 sequence: CASSYSNVHQPQHF. CDR3 sequence (DNA): TGTGCCAGCAGTTACTCGAATGTGCATCAGCCCCAGCATTTT. The J gene is TRBJ1-5, the V gene TRBV6-2 or TRBV6-3; the D is unclear. Germline assignment: CDR1 MNHEY and CDR2 SVGEGT. Trimming removed 0 bases at V and 5 bases at J, with 8 bases between. The CDR3 runs to 14 residues.